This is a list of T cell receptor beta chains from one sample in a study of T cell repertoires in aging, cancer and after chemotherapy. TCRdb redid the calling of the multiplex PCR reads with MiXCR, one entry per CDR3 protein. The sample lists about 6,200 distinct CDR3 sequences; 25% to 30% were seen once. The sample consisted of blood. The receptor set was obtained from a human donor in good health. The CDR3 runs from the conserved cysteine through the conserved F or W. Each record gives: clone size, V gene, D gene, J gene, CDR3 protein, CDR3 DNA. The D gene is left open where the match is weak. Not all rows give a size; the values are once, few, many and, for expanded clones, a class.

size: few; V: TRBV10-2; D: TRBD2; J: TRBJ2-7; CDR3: CASHFSGSDEQYF; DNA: TGCGCCAGCCATTTTAGCGGGAGTGACGAGCAGTACTTC
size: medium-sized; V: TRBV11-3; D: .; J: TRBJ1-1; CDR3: CASSLGDTEAFF; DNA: TGTGCCAGCAGCTTGGGGGACACTGAAGCTTTCTTT
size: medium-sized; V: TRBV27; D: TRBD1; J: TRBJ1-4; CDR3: CASSLSSQGPSDEKLFF; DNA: TGTGCCAGCAGTTTATCGTCACAGGGGCCATCGGACGAAAAACTGTTTTTT
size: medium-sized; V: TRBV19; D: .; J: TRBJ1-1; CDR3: CATRGRRANTEAFF; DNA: TGTGCCACTAGGGGGAGGAGGGCAAACACTGAAGCTTTCTTT
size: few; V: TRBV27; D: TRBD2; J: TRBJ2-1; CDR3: CASSPGTSGSSYNEQFF; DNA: TGTGCCAGCAGTCCCGGGACTAGCGGGAGTTCCTACAATGAGCAGTTCTTC
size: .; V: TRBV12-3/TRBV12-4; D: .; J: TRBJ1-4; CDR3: CASSDVAGPGYGKLFF; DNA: TGTGCCAGCAGCGACGTGGCAGGGCCTGGGTATGGAAAACTGTTTTTT
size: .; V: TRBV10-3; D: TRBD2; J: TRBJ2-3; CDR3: CAIRRTGGNTGTDTQYF; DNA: TGTGCCATCAGAAGGACGGGGGGGAACACCGGGACAGATACGCAGTATTTT
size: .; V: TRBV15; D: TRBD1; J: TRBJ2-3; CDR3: CATSRDQGAADTQYF; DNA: TGTGCCACCAGCAGAGATCAGGGGGCCGCAGATACGCAGTATTTT
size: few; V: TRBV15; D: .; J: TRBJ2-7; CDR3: CATSRERGSSYEQYF; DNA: TGTGCCACCAGCAGAGAAAGAGGGAGCTCCTACGAGCAGTACTTC
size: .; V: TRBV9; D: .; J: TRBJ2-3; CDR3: CASSVGTPSRWQYF; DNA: TGTGCCAGCAGCGTCGGGACTCCGTCTAGGTGGCAGTATTTT
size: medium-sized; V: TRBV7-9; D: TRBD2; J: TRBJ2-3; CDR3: CASSSVAGVGTDTQYF; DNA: TGTGCCAGCAGCTCAGTAGCGGGAGTAGGCACAGATACGCAGTATTTT
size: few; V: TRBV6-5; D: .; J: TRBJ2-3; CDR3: CASKQFGVTYRQPLTDTQYF; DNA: TGTGCCAGCAAACAATTCGGAGTAACCTACCGACAGCCCCTCACAGATACGCAGTATTTT
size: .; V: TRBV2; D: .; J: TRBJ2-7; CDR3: CASSDGGVEQYF; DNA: TGTGCCAGCAGTGATGGGGGAGTAGAGCAGTACTTC
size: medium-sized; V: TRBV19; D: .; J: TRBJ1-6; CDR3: CASSSSRGGFSPLHF; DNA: TGTGCCAGTAGCTCCTCTCGGGGGGGTTTCTCACCCCTCCACTTT
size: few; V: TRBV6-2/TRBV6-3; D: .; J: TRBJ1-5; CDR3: CASSYLAEPQHF; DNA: TGTGCCAGCAGCTATTTAGCGGAGCCCCAGCATTTT
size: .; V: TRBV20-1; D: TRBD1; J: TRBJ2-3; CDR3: CSARTGGVSTDTQYF; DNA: TGCAGTGCTAGGACAGGGGGGGTAAGCACAGATACGCAGTATTTT
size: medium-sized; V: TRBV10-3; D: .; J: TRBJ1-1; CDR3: CAISESDSEAFF; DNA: TGTGCCATCAGTGAGTCAGACAGTGAAGCTTTCTTT
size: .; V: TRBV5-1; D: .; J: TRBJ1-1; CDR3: CASSRQGDTEAFF; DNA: TGCGCCAGCAGCAGGCAGGGCGACACTGAAGCTTTCTTT
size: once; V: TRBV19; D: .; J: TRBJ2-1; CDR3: CASRKKQFHEQFF; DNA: TGTGCCAGTAGGAAAAAACAGTTCCATGAGCAGTTCTTC
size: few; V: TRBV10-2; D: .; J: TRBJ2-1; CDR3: CASSQGHEQFF; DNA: TGCGCCAGCAGCCAGGGCCATGAGCAGTTCTTC
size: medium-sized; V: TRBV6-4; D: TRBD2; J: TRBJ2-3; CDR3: CASSDSAGGPTDTQYF; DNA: TGTGCCAGCAGTGACTCAGCGGGAGGGCCGACAGATACGCAGTATTTT
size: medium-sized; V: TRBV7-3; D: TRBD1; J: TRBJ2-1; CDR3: CASSRDRGYNEQFF; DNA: TGTGCCAGCAGCCGGGACAGGGGTTACAATGAGCAGTTCTTC
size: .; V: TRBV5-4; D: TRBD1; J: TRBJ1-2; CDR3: CASSFRQGALGYGYTF; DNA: TGTGCCAGCAGCTTCCGACAGGGGGCGCTGGGCTATGGCTACACCTTC
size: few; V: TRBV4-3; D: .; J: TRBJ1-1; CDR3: CASSQEWNTEAFF; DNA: TGCGCCAGCAGCCAAGAATGGAACACTGAAGCTTTCTTT
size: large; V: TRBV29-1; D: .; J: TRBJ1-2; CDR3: CSVDLGFYGYTF; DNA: TGCAGCGTTGACCTCGGGTTCTATGGCTACACCTTC
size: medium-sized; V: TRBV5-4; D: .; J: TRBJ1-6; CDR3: CASSFYGSPLHF; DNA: TGTGCCAGCAGCTTCTATGGTTCACCCCTCCACTTT
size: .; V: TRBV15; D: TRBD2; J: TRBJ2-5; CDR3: CATSRESRLGREGTQYF; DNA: TGTGCCACCAGCAGAGAATCCCGTTTAGGTCGGGAGGGGACCCAGTACTTC
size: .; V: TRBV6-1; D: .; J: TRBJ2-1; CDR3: CASSEQTHNEQFF; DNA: TGTGCCAGCAGTGAACAGACTCACAATGAGCAGTTCTTC
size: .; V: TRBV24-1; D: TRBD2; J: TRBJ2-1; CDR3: CATSTTSGSYEQFF; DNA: TGTGCCACCAGTACTACTAGCGGGAGCTATGAGCAGTTCTTC
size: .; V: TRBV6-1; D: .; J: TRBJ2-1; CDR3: CASRTAGWSYNEQFF; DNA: TGTGCCAGCCGTACTGCAGGGTGGTCCTACAATGAGCAGTTCTTC
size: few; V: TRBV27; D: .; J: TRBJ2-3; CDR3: CASSLSFRGTQYF; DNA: TGTGCCAGCAGTTTAAGTTTTCGCGGAACGCAGTATTTT
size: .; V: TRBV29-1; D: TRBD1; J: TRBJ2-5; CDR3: CSVVEGTTGVAQYF; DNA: TGCAGCGTTGTGGAGGGGACGACAGGGGTGGCCCAGTACTTC
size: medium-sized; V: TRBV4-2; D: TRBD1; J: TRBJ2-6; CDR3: CASSPSGQGATGANVLTF; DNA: TGTGCCAGCAGCCCGTCGGGACAGGGGGCCACCGGGGCCAACGTCCTGACTTTC
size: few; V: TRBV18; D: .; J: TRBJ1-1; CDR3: CASSPQGGATTEAFF; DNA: TGTGCCAGCTCACCACAGGGAGGGGCGACCACTGAAGCTTTCTTT
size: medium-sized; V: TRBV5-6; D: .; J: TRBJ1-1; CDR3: CASSPAGHETEAFF; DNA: TGTGCCAGCAGCCCGGCCGGACACGAGACTGAAGCTTTCTTT
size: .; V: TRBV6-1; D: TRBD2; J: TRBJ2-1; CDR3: CASSRSGLYNEQFF; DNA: TGTGCCAGCAGTAGGTCGGGACTATACAATGAGCAGTTCTTC
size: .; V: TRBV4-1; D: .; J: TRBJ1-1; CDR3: CASSQAPGTEAFF; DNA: TGCGCCAGCAGCCAAGCTCCCGGGACTGAAGCTTTCTTT
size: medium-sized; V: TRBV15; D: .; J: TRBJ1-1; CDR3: CATSRDPNTEAFF; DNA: TGTGCCACCAGCAGAGACCCCAACACTGAAGCTTTCTTT
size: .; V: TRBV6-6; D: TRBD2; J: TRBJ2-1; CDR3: CANRKLAGVNEQFF; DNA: TGTGCCAACAGAAAACTAGCGGGAGTCAATGAGCAGTTCTTC
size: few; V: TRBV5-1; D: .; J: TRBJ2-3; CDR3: CASSTDSPTDTQYF; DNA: TGCGCCAGCAGCACGGACAGCCCCACAGATACGCAGTATTTT
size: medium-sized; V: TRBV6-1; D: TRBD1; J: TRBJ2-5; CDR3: CASRWTGGTETQYF; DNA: TGTGCCAGCAGGTGGACAGGGGGCACGGAGACCCAGTACTTC
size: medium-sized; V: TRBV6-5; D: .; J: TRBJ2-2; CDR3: CASSSPAGVMNTGELFF; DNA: TGTGCCAGCAGTTCACCGGCAGGGGTCATGAACACCGGGGAGCTGTTTTTT
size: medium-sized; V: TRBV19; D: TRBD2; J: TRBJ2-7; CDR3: CASSTSGGAYEQYF; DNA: TGTGCCAGTAGTACTAGCGGGGGGGCCTACGAGCAGTACTTC
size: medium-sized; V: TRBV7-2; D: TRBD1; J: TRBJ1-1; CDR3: CASSQTRQGSSEAFF; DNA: TGTGCCAGCAGTCAAACAAGACAGGGGAGTTCTGAAGCTTTCTTT
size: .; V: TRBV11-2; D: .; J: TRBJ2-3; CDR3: CASINTRPTDTQYF; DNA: TGTGCCAGCATTAACACTCGACCCACAGATACGCAGTATTTT
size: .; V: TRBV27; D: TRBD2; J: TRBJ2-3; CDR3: CASSLWEAGGPRNTQYF; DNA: TGTGCCAGCAGTCTCTGGGAAGCGGGAGGGCCCCGGAATACGCAGTATTTT
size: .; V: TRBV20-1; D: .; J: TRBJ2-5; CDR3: CSARQGASGYQETQYF; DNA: TGCAGTGCTAGACAGGGGGCTAGCGGATACCAAGAGACCCAGTACTTC
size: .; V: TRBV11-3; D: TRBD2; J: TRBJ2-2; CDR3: CASSSRTSGPGELFF; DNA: TGTGCCAGCAGCTCGAGGACTAGCGGCCCCGGGGAGCTGTTTTTT
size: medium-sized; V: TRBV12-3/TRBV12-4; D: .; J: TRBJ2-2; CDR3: CASSLGGEITGELFF; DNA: TGTGCCAGCAGTTTGGGGGGCGAAATCACCGGGGAGCTGTTTTTT
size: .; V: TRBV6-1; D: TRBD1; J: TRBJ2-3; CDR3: CASSGWTGTDTQYF; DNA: TGTGCCAGCAGTGGCTGGACAGGGACAGATACGCAGTATTTT
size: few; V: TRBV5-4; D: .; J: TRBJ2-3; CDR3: CASSFGDTQYF; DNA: TGTGCCAGCAGCTTCGGAGATACGCAGTATTTT
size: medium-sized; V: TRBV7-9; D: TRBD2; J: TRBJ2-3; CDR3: CASRGPREFSDTQYF; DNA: TGTGCCAGCAGAGGACCGCGGGAGTTCTCAGATACGCAGTATTTT
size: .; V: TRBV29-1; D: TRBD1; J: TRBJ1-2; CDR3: CSVGQGNHNYGYTF; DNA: TGCAGCGTTGGACAGGGGAACCATAACTATGGCTACACCTTC